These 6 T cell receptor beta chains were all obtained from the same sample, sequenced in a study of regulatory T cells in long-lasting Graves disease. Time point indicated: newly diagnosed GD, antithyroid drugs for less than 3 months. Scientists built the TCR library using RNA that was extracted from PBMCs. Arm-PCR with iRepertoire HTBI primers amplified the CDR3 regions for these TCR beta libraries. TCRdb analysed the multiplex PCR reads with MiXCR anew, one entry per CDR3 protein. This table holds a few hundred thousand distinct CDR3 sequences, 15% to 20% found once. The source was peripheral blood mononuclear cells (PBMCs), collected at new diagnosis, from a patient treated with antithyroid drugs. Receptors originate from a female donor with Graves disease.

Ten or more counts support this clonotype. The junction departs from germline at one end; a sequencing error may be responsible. CDR3 sequence reads: CASGFGVPQAF. The CDR3 coding sequence is TGTGCTAGTGGTTTCGGGGTTCCTCAGGCCTTC. The chain employs TRBV12-5 and TRBJ1-2, with D unresolved. This CDR3 region has 11 residues. Germline CDR1 is LGHNT and CDR2 is FRNRAP.

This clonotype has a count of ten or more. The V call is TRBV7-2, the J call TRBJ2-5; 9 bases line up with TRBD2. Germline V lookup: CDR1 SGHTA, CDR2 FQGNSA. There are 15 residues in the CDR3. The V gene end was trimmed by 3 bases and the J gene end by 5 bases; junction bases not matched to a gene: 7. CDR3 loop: CASSLGSGSGETQYF. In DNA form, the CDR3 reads TGTGCCAGCAGCTTGGGTAGCGGGAGTGGTGAGACCCAGTACTTC.

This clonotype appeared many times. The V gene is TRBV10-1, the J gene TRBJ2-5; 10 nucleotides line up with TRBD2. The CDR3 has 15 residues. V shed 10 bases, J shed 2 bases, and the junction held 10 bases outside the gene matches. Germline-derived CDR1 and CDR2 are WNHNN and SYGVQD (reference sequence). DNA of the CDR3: TGCGCCACCGGAGCGGAGCGGGAGGGACAAGAGACCCAGTACTTC. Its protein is CATGAEREGQETQYF.

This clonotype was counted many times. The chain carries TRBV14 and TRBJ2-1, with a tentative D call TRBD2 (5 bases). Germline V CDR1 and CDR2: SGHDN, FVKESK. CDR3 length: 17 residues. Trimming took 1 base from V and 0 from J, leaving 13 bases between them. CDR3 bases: TGTGCCAGCAGCCAAGGGGGAGCGACCAGCTCCTACAATGAGCAGTTCTTC. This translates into CASSQGGATSSYNEQFF.

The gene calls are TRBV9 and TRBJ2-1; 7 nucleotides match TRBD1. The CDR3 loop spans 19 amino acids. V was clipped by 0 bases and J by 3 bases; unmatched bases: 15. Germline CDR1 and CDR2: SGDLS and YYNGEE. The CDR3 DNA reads TGTGCCAGCAGCGTAGGGTCGACAGGGCTAGGTCTATACTACAATGAGCAGTTCTTC. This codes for CASSVGSTGLGLYYNEQFF.

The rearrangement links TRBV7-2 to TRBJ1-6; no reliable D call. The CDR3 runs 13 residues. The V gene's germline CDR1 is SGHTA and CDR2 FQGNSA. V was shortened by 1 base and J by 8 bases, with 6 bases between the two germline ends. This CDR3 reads CASSLDWDSPLHF. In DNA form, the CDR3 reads TGTGCCAGCAGCTTAGACTGGGATTCACCCCTCCACTTT.